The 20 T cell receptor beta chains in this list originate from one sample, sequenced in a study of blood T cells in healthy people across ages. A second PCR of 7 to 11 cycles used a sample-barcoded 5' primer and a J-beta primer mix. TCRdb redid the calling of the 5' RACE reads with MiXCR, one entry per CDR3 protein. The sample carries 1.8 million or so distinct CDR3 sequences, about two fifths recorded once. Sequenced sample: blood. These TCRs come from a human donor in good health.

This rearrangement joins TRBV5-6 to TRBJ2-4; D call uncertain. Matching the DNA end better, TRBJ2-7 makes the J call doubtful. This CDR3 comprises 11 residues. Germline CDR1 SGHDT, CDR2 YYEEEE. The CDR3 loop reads CASFGPYEQYF. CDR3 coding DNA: TGTGCCAGCTTCGGCCCCTACGAGCAGTACTTC.

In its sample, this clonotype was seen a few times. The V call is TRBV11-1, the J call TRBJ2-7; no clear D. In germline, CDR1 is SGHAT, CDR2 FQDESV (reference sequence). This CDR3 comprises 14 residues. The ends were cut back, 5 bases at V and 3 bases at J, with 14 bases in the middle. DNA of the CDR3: TGTGCCAGCAGCATCCAGAGCAGCAACTACGAGCAGTACTTC. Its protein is CASSIQSSNYEQYF.

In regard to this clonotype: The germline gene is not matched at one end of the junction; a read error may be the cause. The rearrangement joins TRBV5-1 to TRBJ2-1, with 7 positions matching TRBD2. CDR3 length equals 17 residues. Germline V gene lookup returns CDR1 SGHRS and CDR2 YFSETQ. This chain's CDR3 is CVSNTGEGLFSYNEQFF. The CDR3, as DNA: TGCGTCAGCAACACGGGGGAGGGCCTCTTCTCCTACAATGAGCAGTTCTTC.

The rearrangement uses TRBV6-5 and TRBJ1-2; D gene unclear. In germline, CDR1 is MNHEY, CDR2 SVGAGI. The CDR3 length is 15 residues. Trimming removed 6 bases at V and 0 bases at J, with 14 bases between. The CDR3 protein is CASRKGRLANYGYTF. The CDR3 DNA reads TGTGCCAGCAGGAAAGGGAGGCTAGCTAACTATGGCTACACCTTC.

The CDR3 bases are TGTGCCAGCTCCGTATGGGGACAGGAGGGGTCACCCCTCCACTTT. Translation gives CASSVWGQEGSPLHF. The V and J genes are TRBV9 and TRBJ1-6; 8 bases agree with TRBD1. The CDR3 totals 15 residues. The V and J ends lost 7 bases and 10 bases, in that order; junction bases with no gene match: 13. Per germline, CDR1 SGDLS and CDR2 YYNGEE. The full variable domain, rest sourced from reference TRBV9 and TRBJ1-6, is DSGVTQTPKHLITATGQRVTLRCSPRSGDLSVYWYQQSLDQGLQFLIQYYNGEERAKGNILERFSAQQFPDLHSELNLSSLELGDSALYFCASSVWGQEGSPLHFGNGTRLTVT.

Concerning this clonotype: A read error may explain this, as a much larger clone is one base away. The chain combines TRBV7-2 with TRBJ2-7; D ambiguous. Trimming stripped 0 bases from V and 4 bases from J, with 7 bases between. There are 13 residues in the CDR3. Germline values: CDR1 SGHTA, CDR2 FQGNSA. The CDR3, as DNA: TGTGCCAGCAGCTTAGCCTTCGGATACGAGCAGTACTTC. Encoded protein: CASSLAFGYEQYF.

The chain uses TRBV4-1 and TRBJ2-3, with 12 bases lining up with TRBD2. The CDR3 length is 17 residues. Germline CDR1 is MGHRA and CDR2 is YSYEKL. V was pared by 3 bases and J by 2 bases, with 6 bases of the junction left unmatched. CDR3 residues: CASSQGWTSGATDTQYF. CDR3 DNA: TGCGCCAGCAGCCAGGGATGGACTAGCGGGGCCACAGATACGCAGTATTTT.

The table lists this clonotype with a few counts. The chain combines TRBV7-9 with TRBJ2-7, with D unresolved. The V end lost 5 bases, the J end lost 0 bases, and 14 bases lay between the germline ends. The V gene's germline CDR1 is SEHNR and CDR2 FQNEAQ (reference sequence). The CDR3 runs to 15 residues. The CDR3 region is CASSPDGSYSYEQYF. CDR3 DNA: TGTGCCAGCAGCCCGGATGGCTCCTACTCCTACGAGCAGTACTTC.

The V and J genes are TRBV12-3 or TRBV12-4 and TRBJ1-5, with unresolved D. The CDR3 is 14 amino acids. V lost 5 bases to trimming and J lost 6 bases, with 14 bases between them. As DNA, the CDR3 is TGTGCCAGCAGTCGAACCTTGAGAGGTCAGCCCCAGCATTTT. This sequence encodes CASSRTLRGQPQHF.

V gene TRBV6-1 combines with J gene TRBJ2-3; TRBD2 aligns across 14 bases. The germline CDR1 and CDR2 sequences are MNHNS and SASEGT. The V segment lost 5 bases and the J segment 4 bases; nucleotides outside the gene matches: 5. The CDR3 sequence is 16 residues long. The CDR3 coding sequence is TGTGCCAGCAGTCCAATGGGACTAGCGGGGGCAGATACGCAGTATTTT. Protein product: CASSPMGLAGADTQYF.

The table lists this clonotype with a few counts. The CDR3 coding sequence is TGTGCCAGCAGCCTTAGTTGGGACAGGGGGAACGAGCAGTACTTC. Translating it yields CASSLSWDRGNEQYF. This chain links TRBV13 with TRBJ2-7, with TRBD1 matching over 11 bases. Germline lookup yields CDR1 PRHDT and CDR2 FYEKMQ (reference sequence). V shed 5 bases, J shed 5 bases, and the junction held 8 bases outside the gene matches. The CDR3 consists of 15 residues.

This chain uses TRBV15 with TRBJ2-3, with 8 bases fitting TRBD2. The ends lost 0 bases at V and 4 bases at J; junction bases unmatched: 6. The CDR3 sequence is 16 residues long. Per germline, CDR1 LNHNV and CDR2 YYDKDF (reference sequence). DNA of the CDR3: TGTGCCACCAGCAGAGATCGGGGGGGCGGCCCAGATACGCAGTATTTT. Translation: CATSRDRGGGPDTQYF.

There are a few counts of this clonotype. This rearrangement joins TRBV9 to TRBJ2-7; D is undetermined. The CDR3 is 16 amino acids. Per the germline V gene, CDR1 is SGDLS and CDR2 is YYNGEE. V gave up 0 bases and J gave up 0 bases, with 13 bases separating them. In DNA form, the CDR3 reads TGTGCCAGCAGCGTAGCTTTGGCAGCCAACTCCTACGAGCAGTACTTC. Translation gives CASSVALAANSYEQYF.

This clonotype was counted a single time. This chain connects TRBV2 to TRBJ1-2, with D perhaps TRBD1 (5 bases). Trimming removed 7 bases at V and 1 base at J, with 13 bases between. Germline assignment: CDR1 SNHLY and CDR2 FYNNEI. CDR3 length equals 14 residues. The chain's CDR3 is CASMRQMHNYGYTF. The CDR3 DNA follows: TGTGCCAGCATGCGACAGATGCATAACTATGGCTACACCTTC.

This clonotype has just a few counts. CDR3 residues: CASSYGTPEGEQYF. The CDR3 bases are TGCGCCAGCAGCTACGGGACACCGGAGGGCGAGCAGTACTTC. The chain links TRBV5-1 to TRBJ2-7; D could derive from TRBD1 or TRBD2 (6 bases each). V was shortened by 3 bases and J by 6 bases, with 16 bases between the two germline ends. The CDR3 sequence is 14 residues long. Germline-derived CDR1 and CDR2 are SGHRS and YFSETQ.

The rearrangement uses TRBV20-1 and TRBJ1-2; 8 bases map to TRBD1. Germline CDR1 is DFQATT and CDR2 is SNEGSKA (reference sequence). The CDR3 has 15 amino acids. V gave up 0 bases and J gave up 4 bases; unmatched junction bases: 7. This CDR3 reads CSARELTGVPYGYTF. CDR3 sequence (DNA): TGCAGTGCTAGAGAACTGACAGGGGTCCCCTATGGCTACACCTTC.

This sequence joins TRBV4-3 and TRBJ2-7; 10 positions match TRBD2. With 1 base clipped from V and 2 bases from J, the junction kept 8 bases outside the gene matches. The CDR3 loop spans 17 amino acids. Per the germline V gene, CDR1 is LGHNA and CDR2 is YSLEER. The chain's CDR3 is CASSQVRAGGPTYEQYF. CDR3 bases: TGCGCCAGCAGCCAAGTCAGAGCGGGGGGGCCGACCTACGAGCAGTACTTC.

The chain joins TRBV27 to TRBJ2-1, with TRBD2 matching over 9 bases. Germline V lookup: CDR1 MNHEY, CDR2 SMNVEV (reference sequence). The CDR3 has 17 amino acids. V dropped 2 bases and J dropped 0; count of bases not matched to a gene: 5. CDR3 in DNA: TGTGCCAGCAGTTTAGTTCCAGCGGGGGGCTCCTACAATGAGCAGTTCTTC. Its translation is CASSLVPAGGSYNEQFF.

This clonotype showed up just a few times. The CDR3 sequence: CASSHLTGGNGYTF. CDR3 coding DNA: TGCGCCAGCAGCCACTTGACAGGGGGCAATGGCTACACCTTC. The rearrangement links TRBV4-1 to TRBJ1-2, with 10 bases identical to TRBD1. J gave up 6 bases and V 3 bases, and 4 bases lay outside the gene matches. This CDR3 has 14 residues. The germline CDR1 and CDR2 sequences are MGHRA and YSYEKL.

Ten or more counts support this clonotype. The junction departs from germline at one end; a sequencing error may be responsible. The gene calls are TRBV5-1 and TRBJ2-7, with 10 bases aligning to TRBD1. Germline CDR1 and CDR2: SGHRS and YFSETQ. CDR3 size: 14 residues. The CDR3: CASSTGQGAYEQYF. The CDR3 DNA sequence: TGTGCCAGCAGCACCGGACAGGGGGCCTACGAGCAGTACTTC.